These 30 T cell receptor beta chains share one sample of origin, sequenced in a study of T cells after yellow fever vaccination. TCRdb re-called the 5' RACE reads with MiXCR, one entry per CDR3 protein. The repertoire holds hundreds of thousands of distinct CDR3 sequences, with about 19% as singletons. Sequenced here: PBMCs, sampled 15 days after the yellow fever booster vaccination. The source is a young man who received the YFV17D yellow fever vaccine.

The chain recombines TRBV11-1 with TRBJ1-4; tentatively, D is TRBD1 (6 bases). The V gene's germline CDR1 is SGHAT and CDR2 FQDESV (reference sequence). V was pared by 4 bases and J by 4 bases, with 19 bases between. The CDR3 is 17 residues long. The CDR3 sequence: CASSSAIAGVGNEKLFF. DNA of the CDR3: TGTGCCAGCAGCTCCGCTATCGCAGGGGTGGGTAATGAAAAACTGTTTTTT.

In its sample, this clonotype was seen a few times. V gene TRBV6-1 combines with J gene TRBJ2-1, with 9 bases identical to TRBD2. Germline values: CDR1 MNHNS, CDR2 SASEGT. J lost 8 bases, V lost 7 bases, and 9 bases had no gene match. The CDR3 is 14 amino acids. CDR3 bases: TGTGCCAGCACTGCGGGAGGGCCTGCCGATGAGCAGTTCTTC. This codes for CASTAGGPADEQFF.

This clonotype was counted a few times. V and J are TRBV29-1 and TRBJ2-2, with a tentative D call TRBD1 (6 bases). Trimming removed 4 bases at V and 4 bases at J, with 13 bases between. The V gene's germline CDR1 is SQVTM and CDR2 ANQGSEA. CDR3 length: 14 residues. The CDR3 DNA sequence: TGCAGCGTTGCCGGGACACGGATCACCGGGGAGCTGTTTTTT. Translated, it gives CSVAGTRITGELFF.

The chain is built from TRBV4-1 and TRBJ2-1; D gene unclear. V was trimmed by 0 bases and J by 2 bases, leaving 8 bases between them. Germline CDR1 MGHRA, CDR2 YSYEKL. The CDR3 is 15 residues long. For the CDR3, the DNA is TGCGCCAGCAGCCAAGAACCCGAACCCTACAATGAGCAGTTCTTC. Its translation is CASSQEPEPYNEQFF.

This clonotype was seen a few times. The chain has TRBV7-9 and TRBJ2-3; D might be TRBD1 (6 bases). The CDR3 contains 17 residues. The V end lost 4 bases, the J end lost 2 bases, and 19 bases lay between the germline ends. Germline lookup yields CDR1 SEHNR and CDR2 FQNEAQ (reference sequence). The CDR3 is CASSSGASGHLTDTQYF. Written as DNA, the CDR3 is TGTGCCAGCAGCTCAGGGGCCTCGGGACACCTCACAGATACGCAGTATTTT. Full variable domain (outside the CDR3, taken from reference TRBV7-9 and TRBJ2-3): DTGVSQNPRHKITKRGQNVTFRCDPISEHNRLYWYRQTLGQGPEFLTYFQNEAQLEKSRLLSDRFSAERPKGSFSTLEIQRTEQGDSAMYLCASSSGASGHLTDTQYFGPGTRLTVL.

V gene TRBV2 combines with J gene TRBJ1-4; D call uncertain. The CDR3 is 11 residues long. V was clipped by 8 bases and J by 7 bases, with 8 bases between them. Looked up from germline, CDR1 is SNHLY and CDR2 is FYNNEI. The CDR3 loop reads CASGPGEKLFF. In nucleotides, the CDR3 is TGTGCCAGCGGGCCGGGTGAAAAACTGTTTTTT.

J is TRBJ2-7 and V is TRBV18; D is unresolved. Trimming pared 0 bases from V and 3 bases from J, leaving 12 bases between. This CDR3 is built from 15 residues. From germline, CDR1 is KGHSH and CDR2 LQKENI. The CDR3 is CASSPPMGDGYEQYF. The DNA for the CDR3 is TGTGCCAGCTCACCACCGATGGGTGACGGCTACGAGCAGTACTTC.

In this sample, this clonotype turned up a few times. V and J are TRBV20-1 and TRBJ2-7; D ambiguous. The V gene's germline CDR1 is DFQATT and CDR2 SNEGSKA (reference sequence). CDR3 length: 15 amino acids. The V end lost 0 bases, the J end lost 0 bases, and 12 bases lay between the germline ends. The CDR3 region is CSAREAPGYSYEQYF. The CDR3 DNA reads TGCAGTGCTAGAGAGGCCCCGGGCTACTCCTACGAGCAGTACTTC.

This clonotype has only a few counts. The gene calls are TRBV27 and TRBJ2-3; unclear D gene. Trimming cost V 2 bases and J 4 bases, with 10 bases left between them. Germline CDR1 reads MNHEY; CDR2 reads SMNVEV (reference sequence). This CDR3 is 14 amino acids long. DNA for the CDR3: TGTGCCAGCAGTTTAGCGTTACTCCCAGATACGCAGTATTTT. Protein: CASSLALLPDTQYF.

The chain joins TRBV6-2 or TRBV6-3 to TRBJ2-7; D is undetermined. CDR1 and CDR2 from the germline V gene are MNHEY and SVGEGT. The ends were cut back, 5 bases at V and 1 base at J, with 9 bases in the middle. The CDR3 totals 13 residues. The CDR3 reads CASSNTGSYEQYF. CDR3 coding DNA: TGTGCCAGCAGTAATACCGGGTCCTACGAGCAGTACTTC.

The chain joins TRBV20-1 to TRBJ2-5; 14 bases fit TRBD2. Germline V gives CDR1 DFQATT, CDR2 SNEGSKA (reference sequence). The CDR3 is 18 amino acids. The ends lost 4 bases at V and 5 bases at J; junction bases unmatched: 15. CDR3 bases: TGCAGTGCTAATCCGTCCGAGGGACTAGCGGGAGTTCGGGAGACCCAGTACTTC. It specifies CSANPSEGLAGVRETQYF.

This clonotype was seen a handful of times. V usage is TRBV18 and J usage is TRBJ2-2; D ambiguous. The length of the CDR3 is 14 residues. Germline V CDR1 and CDR2: KGHSH, LQKENI. Trimming took off 5 bases at V and 3 bases at J, with 10 bases between the two ends. The CDR3 protein is CASSVPGYTGELFF. The CDR3 nucleotides read TGTGCCAGCTCAGTCCCTGGATACACCGGGGAGCTGTTTTTT.

The DNA of the CDR3 is TGTGCCATCAGGCATCCCGGCGGGGAGCTGTTTTTT. It translates to CAIRHPGGELFF. V and J are TRBV10-3 and TRBJ2-2; D unclear. The CDR3 runs to 12 residues. V dropped 6 bases and J dropped 7 bases, with 9 bases sitting between them. CDR1 and CDR2 from the germline V gene are ENHRY and SYGVKD.

The J gene is TRBJ2-3, the V gene TRBV29-1; either TRBD1 or TRBD2 may supply D (5 bases each). CDR3 length: 14 residues. CDR1 is SQVTM, CDR2 ANQGSEA, per germline. Trimming took off 4 bases at V and 0 bases at J, with 11 bases between the two ends. The CDR3 loop reads CSVVQGVSTDTQYF. The CDR3 coding sequence is TGCAGCGTTGTTCAGGGAGTTAGCACAGATACGCAGTATTTT.

The V gene is TRBV5-6, the J gene TRBJ1-4, with TRBD1 identical over 7 bases. V was clipped by 3 bases and J by 7 bases; unmatched bases: 15. The CDR3 has 17 residues. In germline, CDR1 is SGHDT, CDR2 YYEEEE. In DNA form, the CDR3 reads TGTGCCAGCAGCTCAGACGATGAAAACAGGGGCGGTGAAAAACTGTTTTTT. Residues: CASSSDDENRGGEKLFF.

This clonotype has a handful of counts. The chain combines TRBV30 with TRBJ2-5; weak D call: TRBD2 (6 bases). Germline V gene data show CDR1 as GTSNPN and CDR2 as SVGIG (reference sequence). V was cut by 5 bases and J by 0 bases, with 10 bases left in between. The CDR3 sequence is 13 residues long. The CDR3, as DNA: TGTGCCTGGGCAGCGGGCAACCAAGAGACCCAGTACTTC. Translating gives CAWAAGNQETQYF.

This rearrangement joins TRBV12-3 or TRBV12-4 to TRBJ2-7, with D hard to call. The CDR3 is 15 amino acids. V was cut by 3 bases and J by 1 base, with 13 bases left in between. The CDR3 DNA sequence: TGTGCCAGCAGTTTCGGTAATGGGGTATCCTACGAGCAGTACTTC. Translated, it gives CASSFGNGVSYEQYF.

The rearrangement uses TRBV11-2 and TRBJ2-3; TRBD1 agrees at 10 bases. Germline CDR1 and CDR2: SGHAT and FQNNGV. The J segment lost 4 bases and the V segment lost 4 bases, leaving 14 bases of the junction unmatched. The CDR3 has 18 amino acids. This CDR3 reads CASSSSGTGVGASDTQYF. The CDR3 nucleotides are TGTGCCAGCAGCTCTTCCGGGACAGGGGTTGGGGCGTCAGATACGCAGTATTTT. Filled out from reference TRBV11-2 and TRBJ2-3, the complete variable domain reads EAGVAQSPRYKIIEKRQSVAFWCNPISGHATLYWYQQILGQGPKLLIQFQNNGVVDDSQLPKDRFSAERLKGVDSTLKIQPAKLEDSAVYLCASSSSGTGVGASDTQYFGPGTRLTVL.

This clonotype came up a few times. This chain joins TRBV6-5 and TRBJ1-4, with D unresolved. The length of the CDR3 is 12 residues. Germline assignment: CDR1 MNHEY and CDR2 SVGAGI. The V gene lost 3 bases and the J gene lost 8 bases, with 7 bases spanning the gap. Here the CDR3 reads CASSYLGEKLFF. The CDR3 coding sequence is TGTGCCAGCAGTTATTTAGGGGAAAAACTGTTTTTT.

The V and J genes are TRBV20-1 and TRBJ1-2; 9 nucleotides agree with TRBD1. The length of the CDR3 is 15 residues. V was clipped by 0 bases and J by 6 bases; unmatched bases: 8. Germline V gives CDR1 DFQATT, CDR2 SNEGSKA (reference sequence). The DNA of the CDR3 is TGCAGTGCTAGAGATCCCGGGACAGGGCCCAATGGCTACACCTTC. Its translation: CSARDPGTGPNGYTF.

J is TRBJ2-4 and V is TRBV7-9; 9 nucleotides match TRBD1. CDR1 SEHNR and CDR2 FQNEAQ come from the germline V gene (reference sequence). This CDR3 spans 16 amino acids. The V and J ends lost 1 base and 3 bases, in that order; junction bases with no gene match: 4. The CDR3: CASSLDRGLVKNIQYF. The CDR3 region has the DNA TGTGCCAGCAGCTTAGACAGGGGGCTGGTCAAAAACATTCAGTACTTC.

This clonotype is a singleton in its sample. The CDR3 region is CASSESRLAGETQYF. In nucleotides, the CDR3 is TGTGCCAGCAGTGAATCCAGACTAGCGGGAGAGACCCAGTACTTC. The J gene is TRBJ2-5, the V gene TRBV25-1; 10 bases agree with TRBD2. The V gene end was trimmed by 1 base and the J gene end by 4 bases; junction bases not matched to a gene: 3. CDR1 and CDR2 (germline): MGHDK, SYGVNS. The CDR3 runs 15 residues.

This clonotype was seen at least ten times. The chain couples TRBV24-1 to TRBJ2-5; D is perhaps TRBD2 (6 bases). CDR3 size: 13 residues. In germline, CDR1 is KGHDR, CDR2 SFDVKD. The germline V and J ends were trimmed by 3 bases and 5 bases, with 9 bases remaining between them. CDR3 protein: CATSDPGRETQYF. CDR3 in DNA: TGTGCCACCAGTGATCCTGGGAGGGAGACCCAGTACTTC.

This sequence joins TRBV12-3 or TRBV12-4 and TRBJ2-2; D uncertain. V was pared by 7 bases and J by 0 bases, with 9 bases between. The CDR3 has 14 residues. The CDR3 loop is CASIRGTNTGELFF. The CDR3 DNA sequence: TGTGCCAGCATCCGTGGAACGAACACCGGGGAGCTGTTTTTT.

J is TRBJ2-7 and V is TRBV5-1, with no clear D. The length of the CDR3 is 10 residues. Germline V gives CDR1 SGHRS, CDR2 YFSETQ. With 5 bases removed from V and 6 bases from J, the gap between germline ends came to 6 bases. The CDR3 DNA follows: TGCGCCAGCAGGATTGGCGAGCAGTACTTC. Translation gives CASRIGEQYF.

This clonotype has just a few counts. The chain's CDR3 is CSATHVQPLGELFF. DNA for the CDR3: TGCAGTGCCACGCACGTACAGCCGTTGGGGGAGCTGTTTTTT. The V gene is TRBV20-1, the J gene TRBJ2-2; D gene unclear. Germline V gene sequence: CDR1 DFQATT, CDR2 SNEGSKA (reference sequence). This CDR3 is built from 14 residues. The V end was cut by 6 bases, the J end by 8 bases, with 19 bases between.

The chain combines TRBV24-1 with TRBJ2-5; 7 bases fit TRBD1. The CDR3 consists of 14 residues. The V gene's germline CDR1 is KGHDR and CDR2 SFDVKD. The V gene end was trimmed by 4 bases and the J gene end by 5 bases; junction bases not matched to a gene: 6. The CDR3 nucleotides are TGTGCCACCAGTGACCCCACAGGGGCCGAGACCCAGTACTTC. Amino acid sequence: CATSDPTGAETQYF.

This clonotype was seen only a few times. The V gene is TRBV18, the J gene TRBJ2-1; D possibly corresponds to TRBD2 (7 bases). The V gene lost 3 bases and the J gene lost 8 bases, with 14 bases spanning the gap. CDR1 KGHSH and CDR2 LQKENI come from the germline V gene. CDR3 length: 14 amino acids. In DNA form, the CDR3 reads TGTGCCAGCTCACCCGGGAGCGGGACATATGAGCAGTTCTTC. Translating it yields CASSPGSGTYEQFF.

This clonotype turned up a few times. The V gene is TRBV10-3, the J gene TRBJ2-3, with TRBD1 matching over 8 bases. V was pared by 11 bases and J by 6 bases, with 10 bases of the junction left unmatched. The CDR3 totals 13 residues. In germline, CDR1 is ENHRY, CDR2 SYGVKD. This chain's CDR3 is CAAKTGETDTQYF. The CDR3 nucleotides read TGTGCCGCAAAGACAGGGGAGACGGATACGCAGTATTTT.

The chain links TRBV7-2 to TRBJ2-5; D is unclear. V was shortened by 4 bases and J by 0 bases, with 6 bases between the two germline ends. The germline CDR1 and CDR2 sequences are SGHTA and FQGNSA. The CDR3 contains 13 residues. CDR3 in DNA: TGTGCCAGCAGCTACAGCGACCAAGAGACCCAGTACTTC. It codes for CASSYSDQETQYF.